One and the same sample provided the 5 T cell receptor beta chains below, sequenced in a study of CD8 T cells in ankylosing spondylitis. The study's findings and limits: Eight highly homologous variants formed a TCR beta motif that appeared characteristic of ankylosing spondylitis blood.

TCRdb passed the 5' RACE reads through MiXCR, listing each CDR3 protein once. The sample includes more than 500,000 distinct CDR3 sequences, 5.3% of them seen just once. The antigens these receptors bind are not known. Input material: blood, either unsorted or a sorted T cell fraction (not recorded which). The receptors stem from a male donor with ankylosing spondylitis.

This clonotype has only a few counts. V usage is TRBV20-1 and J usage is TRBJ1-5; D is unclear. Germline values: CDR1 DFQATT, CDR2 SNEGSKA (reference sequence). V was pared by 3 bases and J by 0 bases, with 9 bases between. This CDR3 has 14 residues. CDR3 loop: CSASRVYSNQPQHF. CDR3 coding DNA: TGCAGTGCTAGTCGAGTTTATAGCAATCAGCCCCAGCATTTT.

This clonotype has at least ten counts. CDR3 nucleotides: TGTGCCAGCAGCTTATATGGGACAGGGGGAGGAACTGAAGCTTTCTTT. Translation gives CASSLYGTGGGTEAFF. This chain joins TRBV7-2 and TRBJ1-1; 11 bases are shared with TRBD1. This CDR3 has 16 amino acids. The V gene's germline CDR1 is SGHTA and CDR2 FQGNSA. The V gene end was trimmed by 2 bases and the J gene end by 5 bases; junction bases not matched to a gene: 7. The complete variable domain, with remaining parts taken from reference TRBV7-2 and TRBJ1-1, reads GAGVSQSPSNKVTEKGKDVELRCDPISGHTALYWYRQSLGQGLEFLIYFQGNSAPDKSGLPSDRFSAERTGGSVSTLTIQRTQQEDSAVYLCASSLYGTGGGTEAFFGQGTRLTVV.

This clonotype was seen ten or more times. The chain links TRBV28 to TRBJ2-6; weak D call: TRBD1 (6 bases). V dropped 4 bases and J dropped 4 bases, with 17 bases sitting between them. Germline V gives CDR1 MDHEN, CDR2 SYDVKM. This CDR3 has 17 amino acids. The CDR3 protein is CASSSLKTGSGANVLTF. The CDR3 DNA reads TGTGCCAGCAGTTCCTTGAAGACAGGTTCCGGGGCCAACGTCCTGACTTTC.

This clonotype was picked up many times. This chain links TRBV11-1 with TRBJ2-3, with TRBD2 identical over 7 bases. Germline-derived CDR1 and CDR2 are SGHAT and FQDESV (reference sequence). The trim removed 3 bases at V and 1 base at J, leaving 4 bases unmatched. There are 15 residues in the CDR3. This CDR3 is CASSFLGGGTDTQYF. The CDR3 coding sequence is TGTGCCAGCAGCTTCCTTGGGGGGGGCACAGATACGCAGTATTTT.

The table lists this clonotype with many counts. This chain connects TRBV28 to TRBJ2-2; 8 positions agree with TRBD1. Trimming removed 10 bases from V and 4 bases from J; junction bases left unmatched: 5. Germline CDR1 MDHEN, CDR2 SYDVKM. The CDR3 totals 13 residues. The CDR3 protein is CANRGQGTGELFF. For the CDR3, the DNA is TGTGCCAACCGCGGACAGGGCACCGGGGAGCTGTTTTTT.